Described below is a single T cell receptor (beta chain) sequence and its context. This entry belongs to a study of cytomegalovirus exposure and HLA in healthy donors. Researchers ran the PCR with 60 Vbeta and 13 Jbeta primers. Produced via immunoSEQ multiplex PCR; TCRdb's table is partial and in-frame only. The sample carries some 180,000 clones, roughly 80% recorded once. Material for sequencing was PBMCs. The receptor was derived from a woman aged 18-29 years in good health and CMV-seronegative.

CDR3 residues: CASSQELPGQGAYEQYF. CDR3 in DNA: TGCGCCAGCAGCCAGGAGCTTCCGGGACAGGGGGCCTACGAGCAGTACTTC. The chain is built from TRBV4-1 and TRBJ2-7, with TRBD1 identical over 11 bases. The J segment lost 2 bases and the V segment lost 3 bases, leaving 9 bases of the junction unmatched. This CDR3 spans 17 amino acids. Germline CDR1 and CDR2: MGHRA and YSYEKL.